This passage covers 27 T cell receptor beta chains from one sample sequenced in a study of T cells after posttransplantation cyclophosphamide. A marrow graft followed busulfan-fludarabine conditioning, with cyclophosphamide on days +3 and +4. The assay was immunoSEQ multiplex PCR, and TCRdb's table has in-frame clones only and misses some. This sample has approximately 45,000 clones, with roughly 91% found just once. The sequencing used PBMCs, collected 55 to 70 days after allogeneic stem cell transplant with posttransplant cyclophosphamide. The receptor source for this set is a male patient between 55 and 70 years old who received an allogeneic stem cell transplant from a related donor and was CMV-positive. The T cells may come from the graft donor.

The V call is TRBV6-6, the J call TRBJ2-7, with D maybe TRBD1 (6 bases). The CDR3 length is 14 residues. V was shortened by 4 bases and J by 2 bases, with 12 bases between the two germline ends. Germline values: CDR1 MNHNY, CDR2 SVGAGI (reference sequence). The CDR3 bases are TGTGCCAGCAGTTCGGGACACCGCACCTACGAGCAGTACTTC. Its protein product is CASSSGHRTYEQYF.

The rearrangement joins TRBV7-8 to TRBJ2-2, with 9 bases matching TRBD1. The CDR3 has 15 amino acids. Per the germline V gene, CDR1 is SGHVS and CDR2 is FQNEAQ. This CDR3 reads CATQPGQGNTGELFF. The CDR3 nucleotides read TGTGCTACCCAACCGGGACAGGGGAACACCGGGGAGCTGTTTTTT.

The chain carries TRBV2 and TRBJ1-1; D gene uncertain. Germline CDR1 is SNHLY and CDR2 is FYNNEI. CDR3 length equals 13 residues. V lost 4 bases and J 6 bases, leaving 12 bases between the germline ends. The CDR3 DNA is TGTGCCAGCAGTGGCGAACTCGGGGCTGAAGCTTTCTTT. This encodes CASSGELGAEAFF.

The gene calls are TRBV7-7 and TRBJ2-1, with D unresolved. Germline V CDR1 and CDR2: SSHAT, FNYEAQ (reference sequence). CDR3 size: 13 residues. V was cut by 6 bases and J by 4 bases, with 10 bases left in between. CDR3 amino acids: CASSKTPYNEQFF. CDR3 sequence (DNA): TGTGCCAGCAGTAAGACTCCATACAATGAGCAGTTCTTC.

CDR3 region: CASSPDRGYDGYTF. Here the CDR3 DNA reads TGTGCCAGCAGCCCGGACAGGGGGTATGATGGCTACACCTTC. The chain recombines TRBV2 with TRBJ1-2, with 10 bases aligning to TRBD1. There are 14 residues in the CDR3. Germline V gives CDR1 SNHLY, CDR2 FYNNEI. Germline trimming cut 6 bases from V and 6 bases from J; bases unmatched to any gene: 7.

The V call is TRBV6-6, the J call TRBJ1-1, with TRBD1 matching over 8 bases. The germline CDR1 and CDR2 sequences are MNHNY and SVGAGI (reference sequence). The CDR3 contains 14 residues. J gave up 2 bases and V 6 bases, and 5 bases lay outside the gene matches. The CDR3 here is CASRMTGANTEAFF. Here the CDR3 DNA reads TGTGCCAGCAGGATGACAGGGGCTAACACTGAAGCTTTCTTT.

V and J are TRBV18 and TRBJ1-2; TRBD1 aligns across 7 bases. Germline V gene data show CDR1 as KGHSH and CDR2 as LQKENI. V lost 2 bases, J lost 2 bases, and 5 bases stayed unmatched. The CDR3 loop spans 15 amino acids. The CDR3 sequence: CASSPAAGGNYGYTF. Here the CDR3 DNA reads TGTGCCAGCTCACCAGCGGCAGGGGGGAACTATGGCTACACCTTC.

The chain joins TRBV2 to TRBJ2-1, with a weak D call TRBD2 (6 bases). CDR1 SNHLY and CDR2 FYNNEI come from the germline V gene. CDR3 size: 14 residues. V lost 8 bases and J lost 5, with 16 bases in between. DNA for the CDR3: TGTGCCAGCCCTATGGGCGGGGCAAACAATGAGCAGTTCTTC. Translating gives CASPMGGANNEQFF.

This chain joins TRBV5-1 and TRBJ1-1; 11 bases match TRBD1. The CDR3 is 15 residues long. V gave up 3 bases and J gave up 5 bases; unmatched junction bases: 6. Germline lookup yields CDR1 SGHRS and CDR2 YFSETQ. CDR3 in DNA: TGCGCCAGCAGCTCTCCGGGACAGGGGGGAACTGAAGCTTTCTTT. Amino acids: CASSSPGQGGTEAFF.

CDR3: CASSERDSRYSNQPQHF. In DNA, the CDR3 is TGTGCCAGCAGTGAAAGGGACAGTAGGTATAGCAATCAGCCCCAGCATTTT. V is TRBV6-1 and J is TRBJ1-5; 7 bases are shared with TRBD1. The CDR3 has 17 amino acids. The germline V gene has CDR1 MNHNS and CDR2 SASEGT. The junction had 7 bases not matched to a gene; V was cut back by 2 bases and J by 0 bases.

The chain uses TRBV9 and TRBJ1-6, with TRBD1 as a possible D gene (5 bases). Trimming pared 3 bases from V and 6 bases from J, leaving 10 bases between. This CDR3 spans 14 amino acids. Germline V CDR1 and CDR2: SGDLS, YYNGEE. The CDR3, as DNA: TGTGCCAGCAGCGGGCAGGGTGCTAATTCACCCCTCCACTTT. Its protein is CASSGQGANSPLHF.

The J gene is TRBJ2-2, the V gene TRBV5-6; TRBD1 is a possible D gene (6 bases). The CDR3 length is 16 residues. V gave up 3 bases and J gave up 5 bases, with 17 bases separating them. Germline V gene data show CDR1 as SGHDT and CDR2 as YYEEEE. The CDR3 reads CASSWGRIGSTGELFF. CDR3 sequence (DNA): TGTGCCAGCAGCTGGGGGCGGATAGGGAGTACCGGGGAGCTGTTTTTT.

The rearrangement joins TRBV27 to TRBJ1-3; D call uncertain. The V end lost 2 bases, the J end lost 2 bases, and 4 bases lay between the germline ends. The length of the CDR3 is 13 residues. Germline CDR1 MNHEY, CDR2 SMNVEV (reference sequence). The CDR3 DNA reads TGTGCCAGCAGTTTAGTCGCTGGAAACACCATATATTTT. Protein sequence: CASSLVAGNTIYF.

The chain uses TRBV4-1 and TRBJ2-3; tentative D call: TRBD2 (7 bases). Trimming removed 2 bases from V and 3 bases from J, with 27 bases in between. The CDR3 totals 20 residues. Germline assignment: CDR1 MGHRA and CDR2 YSYEKL. The CDR3: CASSQLGGANVGSFTDTQYF. The DNA of the CDR3 is TGCGCCAGCAGCCAACTAGGGGGGGCGAATGTCGGTAGCTTTACAGATACGCAGTATTTT.

Worth noting for this clone: This sample also contains other DNA sequences that code for the same CDR3. V gene TRBV5-1 combines with J gene TRBJ1-1, with D unresolved. There are 13 residues in the CDR3. Germline CDR1 SGHRS, CDR2 YFSETQ. V dropped 0 bases and J dropped 2 bases, with 5 bases sitting between them. The CDR3 sequence: CASSLDINTEAFF. CDR3 DNA: TGCGCCAGCAGCTTGGACATTAACACTGAAGCTTTCTTT.

V gene TRBV11-2 combines with J gene TRBJ2-1; D unresolved. V dropped 1 base and J dropped 7 bases, with 5 bases sitting between them. The CDR3 totals 12 residues. Germline V lookup: CDR1 SGHAT, CDR2 FQNNGV. The CDR3 DNA reads TGTGCCAGCAGCTTAGGGCCAAATGAGCAGTTCTTC. Protein product: CASSLGPNEQFF. Variable domain in full (rest from reference TRBV11-2 and TRBJ2-1): EAGVAQSPRYKIIEKRQSVAFWCNPISGHATLYWYQQILGQGPKLLIQFQNNGVVDDSQLPKDRFSAERLKGVDSTLKIQPAKLEDSAVYLCASSLGPNEQFFGPGTRLTVL.

CDR3 nucleotide sequence: TGTGCCAGCAGCTTGTTCTCCGGACAGCGCTCGGGGCCCCAGCATTTT. Amino acids: CASSLFSGQRSGPQHF. The chain uses TRBV5-8 and TRBJ1-5; possible D gene TRBD1, 6 bases. Looked up from germline, CDR1 is SGHTS and CDR2 is YDEGEE. V lost 1 base and J lost 9, with 20 bases in between. There are 16 residues in the CDR3.

This clone was seen only a few times. The CDR3: CASSLWTGTDTQYF. CDR3 sequence (DNA): TGTGCCAGCAGCCTTTGGACAGGCACAGATACGCAGTATTTT. The chain recombines TRBV5-4 with TRBJ2-3; perhaps TRBD1 as D (6 bases). V was trimmed by 4 bases and J by 1 base, leaving 10 bases between them. This CDR3 contains 14 residues. Germline lookup yields CDR1 SGHNT and CDR2 YYREEE (reference sequence). The full variable domain, rest sourced from reference TRBV5-4 and TRBJ2-3, is ETGVTQSPTHLIKTRGQQVTLRCSSQSGHNTVSWYQQALGQGPQFIFQYYREEENGRGNFPPRFSGLQFPNYSSELNVNALELDDSALYLCASSLWTGTDTQYFGPGTRLTVL.

The chain uses TRBV5-4 and TRBJ2-3, with 7 positions matching TRBD1. Losses at the gene ends were 5 bases for V and 4 bases for J; bases not matched to a gene: 13. The germline gives CDR1 SGHNT, CDR2 YYREEE (reference sequence). CDR3 length: 16 residues. CDR3 amino acids: CASRITGEKRADTQYF. The DNA for the CDR3 is TGTGCCAGCAGGATTACAGGGGAGAAGAGAGCAGATACGCAGTATTTT. The full variable domain, completed using reference TRBV5-4 and TRBJ2-3, is ETGVTQSPTHLIKTRGQQVTLRCSSQSGHNTVSWYQQALGQGPQFIFQYYREEENGRGNFPPRFSGLQFPNYSSELNVNALELDDSALYLCASRITGEKRADTQYFGPGTRLTVL.

The chain has TRBV5-1 and TRBJ1-2, with 7 bases fitting TRBD1. Germline V gene sequence: CDR1 SGHRS, CDR2 YFSETQ. The CDR3 covers 14 residues. V lost 4 bases, J lost 3 bases, and 6 bases stayed unmatched. Here the CDR3 reads CASSHIGQDYGYTF. As DNA, the CDR3 is TGCGCCAGCAGCCACATTGGACAGGACTATGGCTACACCTTC. Complete variable domain (other parts from reference TRBV5-1 and TRBJ1-2): KAGVTQTPRYLIKTRGQQVTLSCSPISGHRSVSWYQQTPGQGLQFLFEYFSETQRNKGNFPGRFSGRQFSNSRSEMNVSTLELGDSALYLCASSHIGQDYGYTFGSGTRLTVV.

J is TRBJ1-4 and V is TRBV5-1; no firm D call. CDR3 length equals 13 residues. CDR1 SGHRS and CDR2 YFSETQ come from the germline V gene. Deletions cut 0 bases from V and 7 bases from J, with 7 bases between. The CDR3 region is CASSLGAGEKLFF. As DNA, the CDR3 is TGCGCCAGCAGCTTGGGGGCGGGTGAAAAACTGTTTTTT.

This chain uses TRBV23-1 with TRBJ1-1; the D is unclear. TRBV23-1 belongs to the ORF category, with a function that is uncertain. CDR3 size: 13 residues. Trimming stripped 5 bases from V and 4 bases from J, with 11 bases between. The CDR3 nucleotides are TGCGCCAGCAGTGGAGGGTGGAGCACTGAAGCTTTCTTT. Translated, it gives CASSGGWSTEAFF.

The chain recombines TRBV7-9 with TRBJ2-2, with D possibly being TRBD1 (6 bases). Trimming took off 6 bases at V and 6 bases at J, with 8 bases between the two ends. CDR1 and CDR2 (germline): SEHNR, FQNEAQ (reference sequence). The CDR3 spans 12 residues. Written as DNA, the CDR3 is TGTGCCAGCAGTCGGACAGCCGGGGAGCTGTTTTTT. It translates to CASSRTAGELFF.

V gene TRBV5-1 combines with J gene TRBJ1-1; 7 nucleotides line up with TRBD1. CDR1 and CDR2 from the germline V gene are SGHRS and YFSETQ. The CDR3 length is 16 residues. The junction had 6 bases not matched to a gene; V was cut back by 0 bases and J by 1 base. CDR3 region: CASSLDYRGPNTEAFF. For the CDR3, the DNA is TGCGCCAGCAGCTTGGATTACAGGGGACCGAACACTGAAGCTTTCTTT.

The V and J genes are TRBV28 and TRBJ2-5; D is undetermined. From germline, CDR1 is MDHEN and CDR2 SYDVKM. Trimming shortened V by 1 base and J by 4 bases, and 13 bases separated the two germline ends. This CDR3 region has 15 residues. CDR3: CASSLSRWAGETQYF. The CDR3 DNA is TGTGCCAGCAGTTTATCTCGCTGGGCCGGAGAGACCCAGTACTTC.

The rearrangement joins TRBV4-1 to TRBJ1-6; 10 nucleotides match TRBD1. The V segment lost 4 bases and the J segment 5 bases; nucleotides outside the gene matches: 5. Germline assignment: CDR1 MGHRA and CDR2 YSYEKL. The CDR3 contains 16 residues. CDR3 amino acids: CASSLTGQGNNSPLHF. CDR3 bases: TGCGCCAGCAGCCTCACGGGACAGGGGAATAATTCACCCCTCCACTTT.

This chain joins TRBV2 and TRBJ2-7, with 7 bases fitting TRBD1. J was trimmed by 6 bases and V by 7 bases; bases with no gene match: 3. The CDR3 has 11 residues. Germline values: CDR1 SNHLY, CDR2 FYNNEI. DNA of the CDR3: TGTGCCAGCACCACAGGGGTCGAGCAGTACGTC. Its translation: CASTTGVEQYV.